This T cell receptor (beta chain) appears in the sequencing data of a study of blood T cell repertoires in COVID-19. Generated by immunoSEQ multiplex PCR, the TCRdb table keeps only in-frame clones and is missing some. This table holds some 250,000 clones, about 80% found once. Individuals aged roughly 18 to 95 years were recruited from approximately 24 US areas. Participant-given clinical history determined each cohort assignment. The germline CDR1 and CDR2 sequences are WNHNN and SYGVQD (reference sequence). V shed 6 bases and J shed 2 bases, with 19 bases lying between them. The CDR3 covers 17 residues.

Sequencing was performed on PBMCs or T cells enriched from blood (not recorded which). This chain links TRBV10-1 with TRBJ1-4, with D unresolved. The source of this sequence is a man in his forties who had recovered from COVID-19. The CDR3 DNA reads as TGCGCCAGCAGATTACTACACATGGGAGGGACTAATGAAAAACTGTTTTTT. Translating gives CASRLLHMGGTNEKLFF.